Sequencing of this TCR beta chain was carried out in a study of blood T cell repertoires in COVID-19. Study summary: From the United States, Italy and Spain came samples of acute and convalescent COVID-19. The cDNA or gDNA used as material had been derived from T cells, B-cell-depleted T cells, or PBMCs.

V dropped 5 bases and J dropped 2; count of bases not matched to a gene: 1. Germline lookup yields CDR1 MDHEN and CDR2 SYDVKM. This CDR3 contains 15 residues. This clone has only a few counts. As handled by the study authors: Estimation of nucleated cell counts relied on the amplification of reference gene primers. Data came from immunoSEQ multiplex PCR; TCRdb stores just in-frame clones and leaves some out. The V and J calls and clone size come from that table; D and trimming were worked out from the DNA. In the table there are 52,000 or so clones, more than 60% of which are singletons. V and J are TRBV28 and TRBJ2-1; the match to TRBD2 covers 12 bases. This TCR was recovered from a human donor in a cohort sampled during active COVID-19. Sequenced input: peripheral blood. The DNA for the CDR3 is TGTGCCAGCAGTGCTAGCGGGGGGGCCTACAATGAGCAGTTCTTC. As protein: CASSASGGAYNEQFF.